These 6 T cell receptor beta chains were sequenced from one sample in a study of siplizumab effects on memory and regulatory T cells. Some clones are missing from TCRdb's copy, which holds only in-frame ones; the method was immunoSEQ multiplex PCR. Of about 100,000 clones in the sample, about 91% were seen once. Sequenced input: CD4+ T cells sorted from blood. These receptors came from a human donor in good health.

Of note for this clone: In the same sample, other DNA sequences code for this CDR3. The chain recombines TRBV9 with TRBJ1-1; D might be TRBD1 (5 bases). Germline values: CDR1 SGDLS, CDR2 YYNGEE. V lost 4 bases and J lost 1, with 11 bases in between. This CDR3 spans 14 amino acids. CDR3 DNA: TGTGCCAGCAGCCCCCGCGGGGCGAACACTGAAGCTTTCTTT. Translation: CASSPRGANTEAFF.

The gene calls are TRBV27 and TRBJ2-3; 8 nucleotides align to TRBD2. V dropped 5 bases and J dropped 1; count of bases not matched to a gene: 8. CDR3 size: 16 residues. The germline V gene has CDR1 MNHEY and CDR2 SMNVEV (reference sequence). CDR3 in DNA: TGTGCCAGCAGTGAGACAGCGGGGGCCCGCACAGATACGCAGTATTTT. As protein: CASSETAGARTDTQYF.

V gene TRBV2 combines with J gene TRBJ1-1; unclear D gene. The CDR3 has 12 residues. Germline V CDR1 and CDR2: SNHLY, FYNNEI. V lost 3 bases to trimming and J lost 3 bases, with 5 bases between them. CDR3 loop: CASSEKYTEAFF. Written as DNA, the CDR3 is TGTGCCAGCAGTGAGAAGTACACTGAAGCTTTCTTT. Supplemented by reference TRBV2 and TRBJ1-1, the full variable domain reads EPEVTQTPSHQVTQMGQEVILRCVPISNHLYFYWYRQILGQKVEFLVSFYNNEISEKSEIFDDQFSVERPDGSNFTLKIRSTKLEDSAMYFCASSEKYTEAFFGQGTRLTVV.

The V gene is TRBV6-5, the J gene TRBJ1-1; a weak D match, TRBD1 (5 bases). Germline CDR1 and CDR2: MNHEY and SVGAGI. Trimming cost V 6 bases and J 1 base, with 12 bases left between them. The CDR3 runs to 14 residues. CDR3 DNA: TGTGCCAGCAGGACACTAACAGGGAACACTGAAGCTTTCTTT. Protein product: CASRTLTGNTEAFF.

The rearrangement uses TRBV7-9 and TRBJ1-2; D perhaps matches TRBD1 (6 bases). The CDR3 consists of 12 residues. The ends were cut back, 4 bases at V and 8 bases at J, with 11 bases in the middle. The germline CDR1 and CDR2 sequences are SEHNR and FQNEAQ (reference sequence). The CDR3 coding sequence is TGTGCCAGCAGCTCAGGGGAGCGAGGCTACACCTTC. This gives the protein CASSSGERGYTF.

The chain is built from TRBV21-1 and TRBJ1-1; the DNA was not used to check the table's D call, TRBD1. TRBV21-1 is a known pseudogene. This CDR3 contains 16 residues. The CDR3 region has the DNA TGTGCCAGCAGCAAATCCCATCAAGGGGTCCCCACTGAAGCTTTCTTT. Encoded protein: CASSKSHQGVPTEAFF.